Reported below is one T cell receptor beta chain. The entry originates in a study of blood T cell repertoires in COVID-19. Background on the study: The samples span acute and convalescent COVID-19 from the United States, Italy and Spain. PBMCs, B-cell-depleted T cells, or T cells were the source of the cDNA or gDNA that made up the material.

TCRdb keeps only in-frame clones here, not all; method: immunoSEQ multiplex PCR. The sample carries 25,000 to 30,000 clones, about nine tenths recorded once. The V and J ends lost 3 bases and 7 bases, in that order; junction bases with no gene match: 8. The CDR3 length is 15 residues. Germline assignment: CDR1 SGHNT and CDR2 YYREEE (reference sequence). The V call is TRBV5-4, the J call TRBJ1-4; 8 bases align to TRBD1. The receptor was derived from a man between 50 and 59 years old with active COVID-19. The sequencing input was peripheral blood. CDR3: CASSSQGAAGEKLFF. In DNA, the CDR3 is TGTGCCAGCAGCTCGCAGGGGGCCGCAGGTGAAAAACTGTTTTTT.